This is a list of T cell receptor beta chains from one sample in a study of radiotherapy plus CTLA-4 blockade in lung cancer. The table came from immunoSEQ multiplex PCR; TCRdb's copy has only in-frame clones and leaves some out. The sample holds around 82,000 clones, about 79% seen once. The sample was peripheral blood, taken from a patient treated with radiotherapy plus ipilimumab. Receptors originate from a human donor with non-small cell lung cancer whose response to radiotherapy plus ipilimumab could not be evaluated. Some clones in this sample may be carry-over from other donors' samples. CDR3s include the opening cysteine and the closing phenylalanine or tryptophan. The D gene is left open where the match is weak. Expanded clones are given a class, and other clones once, few, many or no size at all.

cdr3_aa,cdr3_nt,cdr3_length,clone_size,j_call,d_call,v_call
CASSFWALGNRRETQYF,TGTGCCAGCAGCTTCTGGGCCCTAGGGAACAGGCGGGAGACCCAGTACTTC,17,once,TRBJ2-5,.,TRBV7-9
CASSFEPAGLAWSTDTQYF,TGTGCCAGCAGCTTCGAGCCGGCAGGACTAGCGTGGAGCACAGATACGCAGTATTTT,19,.,TRBJ2-3,TRBD2,TRBV7-2
CASSLIYRSYEQYF,TGTGCCAGCAGCTTAATTTACCGCAGCTACGAGCAGTACTTC,14,.,TRBJ2-7,.,TRBV13
CASSSDRVIRNTGELFF,TGTGCCAGCAGCTCGGACAGGGTAATAAGGAACACCGGGGAGCTGTTTTTT,17,.,TRBJ2-2,TRBD1,TRBV7-6
CASRLQGRGYTF,TGTGCCAGCAGGTTACAGGGTAGGGGCTACACCTTC,12,.,TRBJ1-2,.,TRBV6-5
CASSPIGGGAYEQYF,TGCGCCAGCAGCCCCATAGGGGGGGGCGCTTACGAGCAGTACTTC,15,.,TRBJ2-7,.,TRBV5-1
CASSVGDRPGSYEQYF,TGTGCCAGCAGCGTAGGGGACAGGCCAGGGTCCTACGAGCAGTACTTC,16,.,TRBJ2-7,TRBD1,TRBV9
CAIIRDRALNTEAFF,TGTGCCATCATCCGGGACAGGGCCTTGAACACTGAAGCTTTCTTT,15,few,TRBJ1-1,TRBD1,TRBV2
CASRYGGGLFF,TGTGCCAGCAGATACGGGGGGGGGCTGTTTTTT,11,.,TRBJ2-2,TRBD2,TRBV6-5
CASSSLRGNEQFF,TGTGCCAGCAGCTCCCTTCGAGGCAATGAGCAGTTCTTC,13,once,TRBJ2-1,.,TRBV7-3
CASSELGGGAPGSYNEQFF,TGTGCCAGCAGTGAACTCGGCGGGGGGGCCCCGGGTTCCTACAATGAGCAGTTCTTC,19,.,TRBJ2-1,TRBD2,TRBV6-1
CASSLGQGRGNTIYF,TGTGCCAGCAGCCTCGGACAGGGCCGAGGGAACACCATATATTTT,15,.,TRBJ1-3,TRBD1,TRBV5-4
CASSMWGDGTEAFF,TGTGCCAGTAGTATGTGGGGGGACGGCACTGAAGCTTTCTTT,14,.,TRBJ1-1,.,TRBV19
CAISEKGNSYGYTF,TGTGCCATCAGTGAAAAGGGGAATTCCTATGGCTACACCTTC,14,.,TRBJ1-2,.,TRBV10-3